Below are 12 T cell receptor beta chains sequenced from a single sample in a study of tumor and adjacent non-tumor tissue in lung cancer. Three rounds of nested PCR, following a modified ARM-PCR protocol, produced the TCRbeta library. In TCRdb, the multiplex PCR reads were re-called with MiXCR into one record per CDR3 protein. Of 55,000 to 70,000 distinct CDR3 sequences in the sample, just under 60% were seen once. The template was RNA from unsorted bulk tissue. Sequencing input: lung tumor tissue. These receptor sequences come from a man between 45 and 60 years old with non-small cell lung cancer.

This chain joins TRBV20-1 and TRBJ1-5, with 7 bases that match TRBD1. The germline V gene has CDR1 DFQATT and CDR2 SNEGSKA (reference sequence). This CDR3 region has 14 residues. The V and J ends lost 6 bases and 4 bases, in that order; junction bases with no gene match: 9. CDR3 sequence reads: CSATKGTANQPQHF. The CDR3 DNA sequence: TGCAGTGCCACCAAAGGGACAGCGAATCAGCCCCAGCATTTT.

The chain is built from TRBV6-5 and TRBJ1-5, with D hard to call. With the DNA end fitting TRBJ2-3 better, the J assignment may be wrong. This CDR3 is built from 15 residues. Germline lookup yields CDR1 MNHEY and CDR2 SVGAGI. The DNA of the CDR3 is TGTGCCAGCAGTTTATCCTTCGTGGGGAATCAGCCCCAGTATTTT. Translation gives CASSLSFVGNQPQYF.

The chain carries TRBV30 and TRBJ1-3; D perhaps matches TRBD1 (5 bases). Germline CDR1 is GTSNPN and CDR2 is SVGIG (reference sequence). V lost 3 bases and J 2 bases, leaving 11 bases between the germline ends. There are 14 residues in the CDR3. This chain's CDR3 is CAWSRANAGNTIYF. CDR3 sequence (DNA): TGTGCCTGGAGCAGGGCAAATGCTGGAAACACCATATATTTT. Based on the CDR3 plus reference TRBV30 and TRBJ1-3, the full variable domain is SQTIHQWPATLVQPVGSPLSLECTVEGTSNPNLYWYRQAAGRGLQLLFYSVGIGQISSEVPQNLSASRPQDRQFILSSKKLLLSDSGFYLCAWSRANAGNTIYFGEGSWLTVV.

This clonotype was detected only once. A clone one base away is much larger, so this may be a read error. The rearrangement links TRBV25-1 to TRBJ2-7, with D uncertain. Germline CDR1 and CDR2: MGHDK and SYGVNS. The CDR3 runs to 13 residues. Written as DNA, the CDR3 is TGTGCCAACAGTCTCGCCGGGTCCTACGAGCAGTACTTC. This sequence encodes CANSLAGSYEQYF.

On this clonotype itself: This may be a read error: a much more frequent sequence differs by one nucleotide. The chain recombines TRBV6-6 with TRBJ1-5, with TRBD1 as a possible D gene (5 bases). Germline CDR1 reads MNHNY; CDR2 reads SVGAGI (reference sequence). This CDR3 contains 12 residues. CDR3 protein: CTGGHSNQPQHF. The CDR3 coding sequence is TGTACCGGAGGACACTCCAATCAGCCCCAGCATTTT.

The chain's CDR3 is CAISAANIPTDTQYF. DNA for the CDR3: TGTGCCATCAGTGCCGCTAACATCCCCACAGATACGCAGTATTTT. V usage is TRBV10-3 and J usage is TRBJ2-3; unclear D gene. Germline loops: CDR1 ENHRY, CDR2 SYGVKD. This CDR3 contains 15 residues. Trimming shortened V by 4 bases and J by 2 bases, and 13 bases separated the two germline ends.

With respect to this clonotype: One junction end does not reproduce the germline sequence, and a read error may be involved. The chain combines TRBV20-1 with TRBJ1-1, with 9 bases fitting TRBD1. From germline, CDR1 is DFQATT and CDR2 SNEGSKA (reference sequence). The CDR3 spans 19 residues. Here the CDR3 reads CSARDVQGAREVWNTEASF. The CDR3, as DNA: TGCAGTGCTAGAGATGTACAGGGGGCGCGGGAGGTATGGAACACTGAAGCTTCCTTT.

The rearrangement uses TRBV12-3 or TRBV12-4 and TRBJ2-5; D possibly uses TRBD1 or TRBD2 (6 bases each). V lost 5 bases and J 5 bases, leaving 21 bases between the germline ends. CDR3 length equals 16 residues. The CDR3 region is CASSITNGGNTETQYF. The DNA of the CDR3 is TGTGCCAGCAGTATAACTAACGGGGGCAATACGGAGACCCAGTACTTC.

A word on this clonotype: One junction end does not reproduce the germline sequence, and a read error may be involved. The chain recombines TRBV11-2 with TRBJ1-1; D ambiguous. This CDR3 region has 14 residues. The germline V gene encodes CDR1 SGHAT and CDR2 FQNNGV. Here the CDR3 DNA reads TGTGCCAGCAGCGTAGACAAGTATGGGAGTGAAGCTTTCTTT. Amino acids: CASSVDKYGSEAFF.

Details on this clonotype: As the CDR3 is not closed by the conserved phenylalanine or tryptophan, this likely results from a read error. The chain recombines TRBV6-2 or TRBV6-3 with TRBJ2-3, with 9 bases aligning to TRBD2. Trimming took 7 bases from V and 10 from J; bases not matched to a gene: 12. Looked up from germline, CDR1 is MNHEY and CDR2 is SVGEGT. This CDR3 has 14 residues. The CDR3 loop reads CASKSSGNEYAQYY. The CDR3 DNA sequence: TGTGCCAGCAAATCTAGCGGGAACGAGTATGCGCAGTATTAT.

This clonotype showed up just once. The J gene is TRBJ2-2, the V gene TRBV5-1, with TRBD2 identical over 10 bases. The V gene end was trimmed by 4 bases and the J gene end by 4 bases; junction bases not matched to a gene: 1. Looked up from germline, CDR1 is SGHRS and CDR2 is YFSETQ. This CDR3 spans 14 amino acids. This CDR3 reads CASSPSGSTGELFF. CDR3 coding DNA: TGCGCCAGCAGCCCTAGCGGGAGCACCGGGGAGCTGTTTTTT.

Points on this clonotype: Possible read error: a much larger clone is one base away. This rearrangement joins TRBV5-1 to TRBJ2-3; D is uncertain. V was clipped by 4 bases and J by 4 bases, with 7 bases between them. This CDR3 region has 12 residues. The germline CDR1 and CDR2 sequences are SGHRS and YFSETQ. Written as DNA, the CDR3 is TGCGCCAGCAGCCTGGTCTCAGATACGCAGTATTTT. Its protein is CASSLVSDTQYF.